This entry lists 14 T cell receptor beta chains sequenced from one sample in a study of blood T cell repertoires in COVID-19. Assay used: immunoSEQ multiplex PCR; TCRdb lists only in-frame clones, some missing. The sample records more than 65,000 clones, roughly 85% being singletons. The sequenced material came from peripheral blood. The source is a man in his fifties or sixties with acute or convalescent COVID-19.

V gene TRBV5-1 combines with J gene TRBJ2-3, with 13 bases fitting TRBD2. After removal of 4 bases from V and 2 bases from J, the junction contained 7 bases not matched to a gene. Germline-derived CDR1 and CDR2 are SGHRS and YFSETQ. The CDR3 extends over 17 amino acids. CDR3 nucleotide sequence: TGCGCCAGCAGCCCGCTGACTAGCGGGGGGTTCACAGATACGCAGTATTTT. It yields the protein CASSPLTSGGFTDTQYF.

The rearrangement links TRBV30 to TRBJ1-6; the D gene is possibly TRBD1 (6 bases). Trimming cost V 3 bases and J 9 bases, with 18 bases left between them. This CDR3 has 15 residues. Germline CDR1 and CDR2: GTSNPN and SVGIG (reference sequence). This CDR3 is CAWRPRSGTSSPLHF. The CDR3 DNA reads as TGTGCCTGGAGACCCCGTTCGGGGACAAGTTCACCCCTCCACTTT.

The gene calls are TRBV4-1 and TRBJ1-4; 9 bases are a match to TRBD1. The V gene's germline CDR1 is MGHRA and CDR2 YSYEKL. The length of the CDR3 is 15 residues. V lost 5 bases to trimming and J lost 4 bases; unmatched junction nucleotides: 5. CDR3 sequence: CASSKGQGRNEKLFF. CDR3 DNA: TGCGCCAGCAGCAAGGGACAGGGCCGTAATGAAAAACTGTTTTTT.

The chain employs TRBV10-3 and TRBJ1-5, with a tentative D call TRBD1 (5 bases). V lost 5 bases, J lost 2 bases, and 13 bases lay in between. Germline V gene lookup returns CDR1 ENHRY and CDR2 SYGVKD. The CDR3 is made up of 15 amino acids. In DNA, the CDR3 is TGTGCCATCAGTCGCCAGGGTACGGGCAATCAGCCCCAGCATTTT. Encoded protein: CAISRQGTGNQPQHF.

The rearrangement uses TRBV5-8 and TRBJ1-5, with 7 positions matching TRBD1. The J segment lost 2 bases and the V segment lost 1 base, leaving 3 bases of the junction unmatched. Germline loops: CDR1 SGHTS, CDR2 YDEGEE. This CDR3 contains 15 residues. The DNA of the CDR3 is TGTGCCAGCAGCTTGAAAGGGGGCGGCAATCAGCCCCAGCATTTT. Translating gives CASSLKGGGNQPQHF. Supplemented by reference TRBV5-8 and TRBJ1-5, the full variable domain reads EAGVTQSPTHLIKTRGQQATLRCSPISGHTSVYWYQQALGLGLQFLLWYDEGEERNRGNFPPRFSGRQFPNYSSELNVNALELEDSALYLCASSLKGGGNQPQHFGDGTRLSIL.

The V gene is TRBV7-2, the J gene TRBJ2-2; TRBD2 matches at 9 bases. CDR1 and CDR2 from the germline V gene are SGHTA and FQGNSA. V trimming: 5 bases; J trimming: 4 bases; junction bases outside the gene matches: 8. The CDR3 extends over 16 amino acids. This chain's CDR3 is CASSPSAGGSTGELFF. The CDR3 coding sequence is TGTGCCAGCAGCCCTTCAGCGGGGGGTTCCACCGGGGAGCTGTTTTTT.

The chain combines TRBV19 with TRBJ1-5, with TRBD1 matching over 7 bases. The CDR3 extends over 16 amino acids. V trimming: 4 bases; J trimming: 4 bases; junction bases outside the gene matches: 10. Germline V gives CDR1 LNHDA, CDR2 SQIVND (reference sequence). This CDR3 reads CASSTGRTGINQPQHF. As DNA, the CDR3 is TGTGCCAGTAGTACGGGGAGGACAGGCATTAATCAGCCCCAGCATTTT.

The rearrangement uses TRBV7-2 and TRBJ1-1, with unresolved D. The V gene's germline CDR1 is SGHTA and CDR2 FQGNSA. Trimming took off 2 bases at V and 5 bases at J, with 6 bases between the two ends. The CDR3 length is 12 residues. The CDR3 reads CASSLYKTEAFF. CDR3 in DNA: TGTGCCAGCAGCTTATACAAAACTGAAGCTTTCTTT.

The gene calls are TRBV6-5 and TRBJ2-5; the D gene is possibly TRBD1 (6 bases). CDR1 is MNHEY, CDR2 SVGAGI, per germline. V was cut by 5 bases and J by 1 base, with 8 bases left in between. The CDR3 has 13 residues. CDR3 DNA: TGTGCCAGCAGTCCGGACAGCCAAGAGACCCAGTACTTC. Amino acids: CASSPDSQETQYF.

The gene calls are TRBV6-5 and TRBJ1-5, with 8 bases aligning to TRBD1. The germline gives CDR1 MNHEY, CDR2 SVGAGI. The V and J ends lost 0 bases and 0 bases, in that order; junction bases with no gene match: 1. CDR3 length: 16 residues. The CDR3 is CASSYSTGASNQPQHF. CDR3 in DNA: TGTGCCAGCAGTTACTCGACAGGGGCTAGCAATCAGCCCCAGCATTTT.

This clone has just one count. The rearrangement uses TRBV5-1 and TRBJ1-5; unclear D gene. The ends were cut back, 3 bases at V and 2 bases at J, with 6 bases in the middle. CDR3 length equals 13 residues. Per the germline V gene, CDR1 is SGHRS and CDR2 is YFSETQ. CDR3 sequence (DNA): TGCGCCAGCAGCTACCGGGGCAATCAGCCCCAGCATTTT. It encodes CASSYRGNQPQHF.

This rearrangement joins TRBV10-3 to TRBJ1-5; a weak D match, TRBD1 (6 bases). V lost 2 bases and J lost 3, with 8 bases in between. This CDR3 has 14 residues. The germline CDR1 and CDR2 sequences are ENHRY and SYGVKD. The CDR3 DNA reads TGTGCCATCAGTGAGAGGGGGACCAATCAGCCCCAGCATTTT. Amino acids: CAISERGTNQPQHF.

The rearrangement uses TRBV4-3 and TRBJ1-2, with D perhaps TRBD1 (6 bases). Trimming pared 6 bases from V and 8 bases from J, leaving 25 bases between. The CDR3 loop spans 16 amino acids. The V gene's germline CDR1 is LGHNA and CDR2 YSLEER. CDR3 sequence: CASSPGDLRGLYGYTF. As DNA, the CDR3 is TGCGCCAGCAGTCCAGGGGACCTGAGGGGACTATACGGCTACACCTTC.

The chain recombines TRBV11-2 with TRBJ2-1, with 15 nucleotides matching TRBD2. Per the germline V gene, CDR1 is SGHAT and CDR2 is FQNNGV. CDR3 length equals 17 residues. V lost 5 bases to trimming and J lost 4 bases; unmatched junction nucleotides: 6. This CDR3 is CASSHLGTSGGYNEQFF. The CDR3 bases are TGTGCCAGCAGCCACCTGGGGACTAGCGGGGGGTACAATGAGCAGTTCTTC.